This T cell receptor (beta chain) appears in the sequencing data of a study of vaccination effects on CD4 cells after COVID-19. Study as a whole: Approximately 2 million PBMC were placed in each well, which was supplemented with 10 IU/ml IL-2 and around 10 ug/ml peptides.

Germline V gives CDR1 MNHEY, CDR2 SMNVEV (reference sequence). This CDR3 region has 14 residues. V shed 6 bases and J shed 4 bases, with 13 bases lying between them. With respect to this clone: Its antigen is as yet unknown.

The data were produced by immunoSEQ multiplex PCR, yet TCRdb's version contains in-frame clones alone and is incomplete. There are tens of thousands of clones in the sample; roughly 73% occur only once, and roughly 2.3% lies in the top ten. The culture ran for 10 days, and then CD4+ T cells were isolated. Of the BNT162b2 and mRNA-1273 vaccines, participants received two doses of one or the other. None of these healthy vaccinees had been infected with SARS-CoV-2 before vaccination. This sample comprised CD4+ T cells from PBMCs cultured without peptide, obtained after COVID-19 vaccination. The clonotype comes from a human donor who received a COVID-19 vaccine. The chain combines TRBV27 with TRBJ2-4; possibly TRBD1 or TRBD2 for D (5 bases each). The chain's CDR3 is CASRGPGLKNIQYF. The DNA for the CDR3 is TGTGCCAGCAGGGGACCGGGCCTAAAAAACATTCAGTACTTC.